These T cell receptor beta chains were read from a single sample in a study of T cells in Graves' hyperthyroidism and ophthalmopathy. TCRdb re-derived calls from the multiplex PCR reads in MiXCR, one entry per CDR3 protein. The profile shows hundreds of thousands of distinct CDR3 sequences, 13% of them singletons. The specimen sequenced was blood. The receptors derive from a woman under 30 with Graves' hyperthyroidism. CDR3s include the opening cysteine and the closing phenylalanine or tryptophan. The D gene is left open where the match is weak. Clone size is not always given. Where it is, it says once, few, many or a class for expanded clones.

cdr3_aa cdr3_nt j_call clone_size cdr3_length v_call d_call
CASSSGTGVFQDGYTF TGTGCCAGCAGCTCCGGGACAGGGGTCTTCCAAGATGGCTACACCTTC TRBJ1-2 NA 16 TRBV7-9 TRBD1
CASSIESPGYNEQFF TGTGCCAGTAGTATAGAAAGCCCAGGCTACAATGAGCAGTTCTTC TRBJ2-1 NA 15 TRBV19 NA
CASSLDQVENYGYTF TGTGCCAGCAGCTTAGATCAAGTCGAGAACTATGGCTACACCTTC TRBJ1-2 many 15 TRBV11-3 NA
CSVRNPRGTGELFF TGCAGCGTTAGAAACCCGAGGGGGACCGGGGAGCTGTTTTTT TRBJ2-2 many 14 TRBV29-1 NA
CASSEAAVYGSPLHF TGTGCCAGCAGTGAAGCGGCCGTTTATGGTTCACCCCTCCACTTT TRBJ1-6 NA 15 TRBV6-1 NA
CSVPGLAIETQYF TGCAGTGTCCCGGGACTAGCCATAGAGACCCAGTACTTC TRBJ2-5 NA 13 TRBV20-1 TRBD2
CASSLAKTAGETQYF TGTGCCAGCAGCTTAGCAAAGACTGCAGGGGAGACCCAGTACTTC TRBJ2-5 few 15 TRBV7-9 NA
CSVSGDTSGNTIYF TGCAGCGTATCGGGGGACACCTCTGGAAACACCATATATTTT TRBJ1-3 many 14 TRBV29-1 NA
CASSSPPLEQYF TGTGCCAGCAGTAGCCCTCCACTCGAGCAGTACTTC TRBJ2-7 few 12 TRBV28 NA
CASPLSPQPLNTGELFF TGTGCCAGTCCCTTGAGCCCCCAACCTTTGAACACCGGGGAGCTGTTTTTT TRBJ2-2 many 17 TRBV6-1 NA